This T cell receptor beta chain was identified in a study of cytomegalovirus exposure and HLA in healthy donors. The CDR3 consists of 14 residues. The germline gives CDR1 SGDLS, CDR2 YYNGEE. The ends were cut back, 5 bases at V and 7 bases at J, with 18 bases in the middle. It was with 60 Vbeta and 13 Jbeta primers that the PCR ran. Measured with immunoSEQ multiplex PCR; TCRdb has only the in-frame clones, and not every one. The data contain around 150,000 clones, 64% of them singletons. Sample: PBMCs. V is TRBV9 and J is TRBJ1-2, with D possibly TRBD1 on 6 matching bases. This TCR was recovered from a woman aged 25 to 39 in good health and CMV-seropositive. The CDR3, as DNA: TGTGCCAGCAGTAACCTCGCACAGGGAGTTGGCTACACCTTC. Its protein product is CASSNLAQGVGYTF.